The 16 T cell receptor beta chains below come from one sample, sequenced in a study of Ad26.COV2.S vaccination and SARS-CoV-2 variants. Treatment given: about 20 received Ad26.COV2.S at low or high dose, single or two shots; a few received placebo; per-sample allocation not given. The investigators took samples on day 63 after the first vaccine or placebo injection. Clones were read by immunoSEQ multiplex PCR, and TCRdb kept only the in-frame ones, dropping some. In the table there are approximately 460,000 clones, 89% of which are singletons. The sample consisted of peripheral blood, taken in a trial of Ad26.COV2.S vaccine versus placebo. These receptors came from a person aged 18 to 59 who received the Ad26.COV2.S COVID-19 vaccine or a placebo.

The V gene is TRBV11-1, the J gene TRBJ1-4; the D gene is possibly TRBD1 (6 bases). Germline-derived CDR1 and CDR2 are SGHAT and FQDESV (reference sequence). The CDR3 runs 15 residues. Trimming pared 4 bases from V and 5 bases from J, leaving 14 bases between. The CDR3 loop is CASSSNGQRNEKLFF. CDR3 DNA sequence: TGTGCCAGCAGCTCTAACGGACAGAGAAATGAAAAACTGTTTTTT.

The chain uses TRBV12-3 or TRBV12-4 and TRBJ2-1, with 7 bases matching TRBD1. CDR3 length equals 11 residues. The J segment lost 11 bases and the V segment lost 4 bases, leaving 2 bases of the junction unmatched. The CDR3 sequence is CASSSDRKQFF. CDR3 nucleotides: TGTGCCAGCAGTTCGGACAGGAAGCAGTTCTTC.

To note about this clone: Other DNA sequences within the sample encode an identical CDR3. The chain has TRBV28 and TRBJ2-7, with D maybe TRBD2 (5 bases). The CDR3 runs to 12 residues. Per the germline V gene, CDR1 is MDHEN and CDR2 is SYDVKM. Trimming took 2 bases from V and 4 from J, leaving 6 bases between them. The CDR3 DNA sequence: TGTGCCAGCAGTTTAGGGAGTTACGAGCAGTACTTC. Translation gives CASSLGSYEQYF.

This clone has a single count. The chain recombines TRBV6-5 with TRBJ2-7; weak D call: TRBD2 (6 bases). There are 14 residues in the CDR3. V was shortened by 5 bases and J by 2 bases, with 13 bases between the two germline ends. The germline V gene has CDR1 MNHEY and CDR2 SVGAGI. This CDR3 reads CASSRSGGTYEQYF. As DNA, the CDR3 is TGTGCCAGCAGTCGTAGCGGAGGAACCTACGAGCAGTACTTC.

V is TRBV28 and J is TRBJ2-1; D is uncertain. Germline V gene data show CDR1 as MDHEN and CDR2 as SYDVKM. This CDR3 is built from 13 residues. With 2 bases removed from V and 7 bases from J, the gap between germline ends came to 9 bases. For the CDR3, the DNA is TGTGCCAGCAGTTTACGCCTCCCTAATGAGCAGTTCTTC. As protein: CASSLRLPNEQFF. Combining the CDR3 with reference TRBV28 and TRBJ2-1 gives the whole variable domain DVKVTQSSRYLVKRTGEKVFLECVQDMDHENMFWYRQDPGLGLRLIYFSYDVKMKEKGDIPEGYSVSREKKERFSLILESASTNQTSMYLCASSLRLPNEQFFGPGTRLTVL.

In nucleotides, the CDR3 is TGTGCCAGCAGCGTATCGAGCAGGGGCTCCTACAATGAGCAGTTCTTC. This encodes CASSVSSRGSYNEQFF. The chain couples TRBV9 to TRBJ2-1, with D possibly being TRBD1 (6 bases). V was cut by 1 base and J by 0 bases, with 11 bases left in between. Germline CDR1 SGDLS, CDR2 YYNGEE. This CDR3 is built from 16 residues.

The chain is built from TRBV12-3 or TRBV12-4 and TRBJ2-2; no definite D call. Trimming removed 3 bases from V and 0 bases from J, with 2 bases in between. This CDR3 spans 13 amino acids. CDR3 sequence (DNA): TGTGCCAGCAGTTTTTCGAACACCGGGGAGCTGTTTTTT. It specifies CASSFSNTGELFF.

Written as DNA, the CDR3 is TGTGCCAGCAGTGAAGGGACCACGAGGGGCTACACCTTC. Protein product: CASSEGTTRGYTF. The chain couples TRBV25-1 to TRBJ1-2; TRBD1 is a possible D gene (5 bases). CDR1 is MGHDK, CDR2 SYGVNS, per germline. The CDR3 sequence is 13 residues long. Deletions cut 2 bases from V and 8 bases from J, with 12 bases between.

Remarks on this clone: Other DNA sequences of this sample code for an identical CDR3. This rearrangement joins TRBV12-3 or TRBV12-4 to TRBJ2-7; no definite D call. This CDR3 is built from 12 residues. V gave up 3 bases and J gave up 3 bases, with 6 bases separating them. The CDR3 DNA follows: TGTGCCAGCAGTTTGCTGGGCTACGAGCAGTACTTC. As protein: CASSLLGYEQYF.

About this clone: The sample has other DNA sequences that encode this CDR3 too. The rearrangement uses TRBV12-3 or TRBV12-4 and TRBJ1-2; D may be TRBD1 (5 bases). The V end lost 3 bases, the J end lost 4 bases, and 9 bases lay between the germline ends. The CDR3 length is 13 residues. DNA for the CDR3: TGTGCCAGCAGTTTGGGGGGAGGCTATGGCTACACCTTC. It specifies CASSLGGGYGYTF.

This chain links TRBV7-2 with TRBJ1-5; D not resolved. The CDR3 is 12 residues long. Germline loops: CDR1 SGHTA, CDR2 FQGNSA. V lost 4 bases to trimming and J lost 9 bases, with 10 bases between them. This chain's CDR3 is CASSSTVTPQHF. The CDR3 DNA reads as TGTGCCAGCAGCTCTACAGTAACGCCCCAGCATTTT.

The V call is TRBV6-6, the J call TRBJ1-1, with D possibly TRBD1 on 6 matching bases. This CDR3 region has 14 residues. The germline V gene has CDR1 MNHNY and CDR2 SVGAGI (reference sequence). V was pared by 4 bases and J by 1 base, with 10 bases between. The CDR3 sequence is CASSWDISNTEAFF. The CDR3 DNA sequence: TGTGCCAGCAGTTGGGACATATCGAACACTGAAGCTTTCTTT.

The V gene is TRBV18, the J gene TRBJ2-7; 11 bases align to TRBD2. Trimming at V came to 3 bases and at J to 0 bases, leaving 7 bases not matched to a gene. The CDR3 covers 17 residues. CDR1 is KGHSH, CDR2 LQKENI, per germline. The CDR3: CASSPFDTSGGSYEQYF. As DNA, the CDR3 is TGTGCCAGCTCACCCTTCGACACTAGCGGGGGCTCCTACGAGCAGTACTTC. The entire variable domain, with the rest obtained from reference TRBV18 and TRBJ2-7, is as follows: NAGVMQNPRHLVRRRGQEARLRCSPMKGHSHVYWYRQLPEEGLKFMVYLQKENIIDESGMPKERFSAEFPKEGPSILRIQQVVRGDSAAYFCASSPFDTSGGSYEQYFGPGTRLTVT.

V usage is TRBV28 and J usage is TRBJ1-1; no firm D call. The ends were cut back, 2 bases at V and 0 bases at J, with 10 bases in the middle. Germline V CDR1 and CDR2: MDHEN, SYDVKM. The CDR3 has 15 residues. As DNA, the CDR3 is TGTGCCAGCAGTTTAAGTCGGGGATTGAACACTGAAGCTTTCTTT. It is translated as CASSLSRGLNTEAFF.

This clone was seen a handful of times. The chain is built from TRBV11-2 and TRBJ1-3; no definite D call. V was trimmed by 2 bases and J by 2 bases, leaving 7 bases between them. The CDR3 totals 14 residues. Looked up from germline, CDR1 is SGHAT and CDR2 is FQNNGV. This CDR3 is CASSLWHAGNTIYF. The CDR3 DNA is TGTGCCAGCAGCTTATGGCACGCTGGAAACACCATATATTTT.

The J gene is TRBJ2-2, the V gene TRBV11-2; D is possibly TRBD2 (6 bases). V lost 3 bases and J 6 bases, leaving 8 bases between the germline ends. The V gene's germline CDR1 is SGHAT and CDR2 FQNNGV. The CDR3 runs to 13 residues. In DNA form, the CDR3 reads TGTGCCAGCAGCTTGCGGGGCGCCGGGGAGCTGTTTTTT. It encodes CASSLRGAGELFF.